This TCR beta chain was found in a study of blood T cell repertoires in COVID-19. Study background: Sites in the United States, Italy and Spain provided acute and convalescent COVID-19 samples. Nucleic acid was either cDNA or gDNA, and it came from T cells, B-cell-depleted T cells, or PBMCs.

Clones were read by immunoSEQ multiplex PCR, and TCRdb kept only the in-frame ones, dropping some. The table shows about 19,000 clones, with just under 90% occurring only once. Sequencing used peripheral blood. The TCR comes from a human donor in a cohort sampled during active COVID-19.

CDR3 DNA sequence: TGTGCCAGCAGTTTACCACTCACAGGGGCAGATACGCAGTATTTT. The encoded protein is CASSLPLTGADTQYF. This chain joins TRBV28 and TRBJ2-3; the match to TRBD1 covers 7 bases. Germline trimming cut 2 bases from V and 4 bases from J; bases unmatched to any gene: 6. The CDR3 covers 15 residues. CDR1 is MDHEN and CDR2 is SYDVKM in the germline V gene. Filled out from reference TRBV28 and TRBJ2-3, the complete variable domain reads DVKVTQSSRYLVKRTGEKVFLECVQDMDHENMFWYRQDPGLGLRLIYFSYDVKMKEKGDIPEGYSVSREKKERFSLILESASTNQTSMYLCASSLPLTGADTQYFGPGTRLTVL.